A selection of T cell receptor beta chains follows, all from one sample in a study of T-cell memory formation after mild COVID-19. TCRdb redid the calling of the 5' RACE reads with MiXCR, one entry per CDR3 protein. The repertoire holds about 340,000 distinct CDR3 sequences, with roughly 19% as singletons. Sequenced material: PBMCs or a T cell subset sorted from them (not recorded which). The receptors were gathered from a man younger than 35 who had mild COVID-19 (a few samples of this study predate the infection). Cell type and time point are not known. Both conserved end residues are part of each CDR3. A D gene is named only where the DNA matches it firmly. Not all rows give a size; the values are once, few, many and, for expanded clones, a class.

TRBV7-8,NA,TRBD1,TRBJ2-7,CASSAMRWDRGYEQYF,TGTGCCAGCAGCGCCATGAGGTGGGACAGGGGCTACGAGCAGTACTTC
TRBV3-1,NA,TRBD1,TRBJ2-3,CASSQGTGPKYF,TGTGCCAGCAGCCAAGGGACAGGGCCCAAGTATTTT
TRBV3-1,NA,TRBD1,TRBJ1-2,CASSHTPSGTANGYTF,TGTGCCAGCAGCCACACCCCTAGCGGGACAGCAAATGGCTACACCTTC
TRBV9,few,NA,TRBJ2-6,CASSVGGQVSSGANVLTF,TGTGCCAGCAGCGTAGGCGGGCAGGTTAGCTCTGGGGCCAACGTCCTGACTTTC
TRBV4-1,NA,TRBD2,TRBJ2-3,CASSRRTSGDSTDTQYF,TGCGCCAGCAGCCGACGGACTAGCGGCGACAGCACAGATACGCAGTATTTT
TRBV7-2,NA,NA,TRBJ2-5,CASSLVTSGTQYF,TGTGCCAGCAGCTTAGTGACGTCTGGGACCCAGTACTTC
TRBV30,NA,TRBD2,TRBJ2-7,CAWSETSGPYEQYF,TGTGCCTGGAGTGAGACTAGCGGGCCCTACGAGCAGTACTTC
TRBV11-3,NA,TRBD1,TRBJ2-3,CASSLGAGTGAGTQYF,TGTGCCAGCAGCTTAGGCGCCGGGACAGGGGCCGGTACGCAGTATTTT
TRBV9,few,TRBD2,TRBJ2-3,CASSVERRTSGSTDTQYF,TGTGCCAGCAGCGTAGAGAGGAGGACTAGCGGGAGCACAGATACGCAGTATTTT
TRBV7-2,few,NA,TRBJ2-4,CASSLGGLGKNIQYF,TGTGCCAGCAGCTTGGGGGGCCTGGGGAAAAACATTCAGTACTTC
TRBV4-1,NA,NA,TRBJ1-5,CASSRWADNQPQHF,TGCGCCAGCAGCCGATGGGCCGACAATCAGCCCCAGCATTTT
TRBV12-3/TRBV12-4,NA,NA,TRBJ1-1,CASSLNRNEAFF,TGTGCCAGCAGTTTAAACAGAAATGAAGCTTTCTTT
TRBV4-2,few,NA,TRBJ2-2,CASSQVSTGELFF,TGTGCCAGCAGCCAAGTATCCACCGGGGAGCTGTTTTTT
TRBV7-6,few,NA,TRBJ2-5,CASSPRRQGHQETQYF,TGTGCCAGCAGCCCAAGGCGCCAGGGCCACCAAGAGACCCAGTACTTC
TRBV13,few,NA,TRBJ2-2,CASSPTPHSRENTGELFF,TGTGCCAGCAGCCCAACCCCCCATTCGAGGGAGAACACCGGGGAGCTGTTTTTT
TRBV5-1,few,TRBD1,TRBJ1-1,CASSLVGQGTTEAFF,TGCGCCAGCAGCTTGGTGGGACAGGGGACCACTGAAGCTTTCTTT
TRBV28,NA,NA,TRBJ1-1,CALGNTEAFF,TGTGCCTTGGGGAACACTGAAGCTTTCTTT
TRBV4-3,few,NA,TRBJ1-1,CASSPIQGRGAEAFF,TGCGCCAGCAGCCCCATCCAGGGAAGGGGGGCTGAAGCTTTCTTT
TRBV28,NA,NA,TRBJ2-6,CARSGRERNGANVLTF,TGTGCCAGAAGTGGCCGGGAACGGAACGGGGCCAACGTCCTGACTTTC
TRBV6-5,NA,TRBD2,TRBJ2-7,CASVGQTGGNFYEQYF,TGTGCCAGCGTAGGCCAGACGGGGGGAAACTTCTACGAGCAGTACTTC
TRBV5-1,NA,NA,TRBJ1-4,CASSFTGSSAEKLFF,TGCGCCAGCAGCTTTACAGGCTCGTCTGCGGAAAAACTGTTTTTT
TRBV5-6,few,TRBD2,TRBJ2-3,CASSLGLAGDADTQYF,TGTGCCAGCAGCTTGGGACTAGCGGGGGACGCAGATACGCAGTATTTT
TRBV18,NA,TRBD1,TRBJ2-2,CASSPQPGQGTGELFF,TGTGCCAGCTCGCCCCAGCCGGGACAGGGAACCGGGGAGCTGTTTTTT
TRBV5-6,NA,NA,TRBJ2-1,CASGRDSGSYNEQFF,TGTGCCAGCGGCCGGGACTCCGGCTCTTACAATGAGCAGTTCTTC
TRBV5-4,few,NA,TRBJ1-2,CASSTDLARYYGYTF,TGTGCCAGCAGCACCGACCTTGCCCGATACTATGGCTACACCTTC
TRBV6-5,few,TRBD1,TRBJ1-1,CASSYLGQANTEAFF,TGTGCCAGCAGTTACCTGGGACAGGCTAACACTGAAGCTTTCTTT
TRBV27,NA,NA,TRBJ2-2,CASSPPGYQVTGELFF,TGTGCCAGCAGTCCCCCAGGGTATCAAGTTACCGGGGAGCTGTTTTTT
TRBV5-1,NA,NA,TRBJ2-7,CASRPDSYEQYF,TGCGCCAGCAGGCCTGACTCCTACGAGCAGTACTTC
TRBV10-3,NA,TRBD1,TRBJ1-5,CAIRTGTGDQPQHF,TGTGCCATCAGGACCGGGACAGGGGATCAGCCCCAGCATTTT